The table lists the clone carrying this TCR beta chain with a few counts. Its antigen is unknown. Using a J-beta primer mix together with a sample-barcoded 5' primer, a second PCR was run for roughly 6 to 12 cycles. Using its own MiXCR run on the 5' RACE reads, TCRdb lists one record per CDR3 protein. This table has about 1.4 million distinct CDR3 sequences, approximately 59% appearing once. The data were taken from a study of blood T cells in healthy people across ages. Findings of the study overall: CMV status of donors was unknown, possibly confounding expanded clonotype changes. Diversity estimates drawn from one million T cells were deemed underestimates.

This CDR3 contains 14 residues. Germline assignment: CDR1 MNHNY and CDR2 SVGAGI (reference sequence). V gene TRBV6-6 combines with J gene TRBJ2-7; D is undetermined. The end of the DNA is better explained by TRBJ2-5, so the J call may be wrong. The sample was blood. This TCR was sampled from a man in his late teens or twenties in good health. This chain's CDR3 is CASSYSLAGETQYF. In DNA form, the CDR3 reads TGTGCCAGCAGTTACTCGCTGGCCGGGGAGACCCAGTACTTC.